These 31 T cell receptor beta chains were all obtained from the same sample, sequenced in a study of blood T cell repertoires in COVID-19. Repertoires were generated with immunoSEQ multiplex PCR, while TCRdb's copy carries only in-frame clones and drops some. The table has about 350,000 clones, 88% seen once. The sequencing input was PBMCs or T cells enriched from blood (not recorded which). The source is a woman under 40 who had been exposed to COVID-19.

Concerning this clone: At one boundary the junction diverges from the germline segment, which might be a read error. This chain joins TRBV6-6 and TRBJ2-5, with D uncertain. The CDR3 runs to 14 residues. Germline V lookup: CDR1 MNHNY, CDR2 SVGAGI (reference sequence). The CDR3 here is CASSHSFGQETQYF. In nucleotides, the CDR3 is TGTGCCAGCAGTCACTCCTTCGGGCAAGAGACCCAGTACTTC.

CDR3 coding DNA: TGTGCCAGCAGCCAAGGAGGGGGACAGGTAAACACTGAAGCTTTCTTT. This codes for CASSQGGGQVNTEAFF. The chain employs TRBV14 and TRBJ1-1, with 8 bases fitting TRBD1. V trimming: 1 base; J trimming: 2 bases; junction bases outside the gene matches: 6. There are 16 residues in the CDR3. CDR1 is SGHDN, CDR2 FVKESK, per germline.

This clone was seen only once. The chain recombines TRBV10-2 with TRBJ2-1; the D gene is possibly TRBD1 (7 bases). This CDR3 is 12 amino acids long. Germline V gives CDR1 WSHSY, CDR2 SAAADI. V dropped 4 bases and J dropped 15 bases, with 16 bases sitting between them. This CDR3 is CASSGLGTEWFF. For the CDR3, the DNA is TGCGCCAGCAGTGGACTAGGGACAGAGTGGTTCTTC.

This chain uses TRBV30 with TRBJ1-3; TRBD1 aligns across 7 bases. This CDR3 region has 15 residues. The germline CDR1 and CDR2 sequences are GTSNPN and SVGIG (reference sequence). With V trimmed by 4 bases and J by 2 bases, 8 bases remained unmatched. The DNA of the CDR3 is TGTGCCTGGACGACAGGGTTGGGGACTGGAAACACCATATATTTT. It codes for CAWTTGLGTGNTIYF.

This clone was picked up one time. The gene calls are TRBV6-5 and TRBJ1-2; TRBD1 aligns across 8 bases. Trimming took 9 bases from V and 8 from J; bases not matched to a gene: 8. Per germline, CDR1 MNHEY and CDR2 SVGAGI. The CDR3 is 12 amino acids. The DNA for the CDR3 is TGTGCCAGTCTAACAGGGGGGGGCGGCTACACCTTC. Residues: CASLTGGGGYTF.

V usage is TRBV27 and J usage is TRBJ2-7; 8 nucleotides align to TRBD2. V dropped 4 bases and J dropped 7; count of bases not matched to a gene: 6. The CDR3 covers 13 residues. CDR1 is MNHEY and CDR2 is SMNVEV in the germline V gene (reference sequence). CDR3 residues: CASSSGLVKEQYF. The CDR3 coding sequence is TGTGCCAGCAGTTCGGGACTAGTAAAGGAGCAGTACTTC.

The chain combines TRBV5-4 with TRBJ1-2; D possibly corresponds to TRBD1 (5 bases). The V gene's germline CDR1 is SGHNT and CDR2 YYREEE (reference sequence). The germline V and J ends were trimmed by 4 bases and 2 bases, with 12 bases remaining between them. This CDR3 has 14 residues. The CDR3 here is CASSPGGLNYGYTF. For the CDR3, the DNA is TGTGCCAGCAGCCCCGGGGGATTAAACTATGGCTACACCTTC.

This chain links TRBV5-1 with TRBJ2-1; TRBD1 matches at 9 bases. Germline V CDR1 and CDR2: SGHRS, YFSETQ. The junction had 9 bases not matched to a gene; V was cut back by 4 bases and J by 10 bases. This CDR3 is built from 14 residues. The CDR3 here is CASSMNTGGQEQFF. In DNA, the CDR3 is TGCGCCAGCAGCATGAATACAGGGGGCCAGGAGCAGTTCTTC.

V usage is TRBV7-6 and J usage is TRBJ2-3; D not resolved. The CDR3 totals 15 residues. Germline lookup yields CDR1 SGHVS and CDR2 FNYEAQ. Trimming took 2 bases from V and 2 from J, leaving 11 bases between them. Here the CDR3 DNA reads TGTGCCAGCAGCTTAAAACAGATTAACACAGATACGCAGTATTTT. Translation: CASSLKQINTDTQYF. The full variable domain, completed using reference TRBV7-6 and TRBJ2-3, is GAGVSQSPRYKVTKRGQDVALRCDPISGHVSLYWYRQALGQGPEFLTYFNYEAQQDKSGLPNDRFSAERPEGSISTLTIQRTEQRDSAMYRCASSLKQINTDTQYFGPGTRLTVL.

As to this clone: Other DNA sequences in this sample translate to the same CDR3. The CDR3 region has the DNA TGTGCCAGTGGGACTAGCGGGCCCTACGAGCAGTACTTC. Translated: CASGTSGPYEQYF. The chain combines TRBV19 with TRBJ2-7, with 12 bases that match TRBD2. Germline CDR1 is LNHDA and CDR2 is SQIVND (reference sequence). The ends lost 8 bases at V and 2 bases at J; junction bases unmatched: 1. The CDR3 extends over 13 amino acids.

The chain is built from TRBV11-2 and TRBJ2-2; D unclear. Germline CDR1 and CDR2: SGHAT and FQNNGV. The CDR3 is made up of 15 amino acids. V dropped 1 base and J dropped 2 bases, with 8 bases sitting between them. DNA of the CDR3: TGTGCCAGCAGCTTAGGGGCATTCAACACCGGGGAGCTGTTTTTT. This codes for CASSLGAFNTGELFF.

The chain combines TRBV2 with TRBJ2-2; TRBD2 might be the D (6 bases). Germline-derived CDR1 and CDR2 are SNHLY and FYNNEI. The CDR3 is 17 amino acids. The V and J ends lost 3 bases and 4 bases respectively, with 18 bases between them. CDR3 in amino acids: CASSDPPALTSTGELFF. The CDR3 region has the DNA TGTGCCAGCAGTGACCCTCCCGCGTTGACTAGCACCGGGGAGCTGTTTTTT.

V is TRBV10-1 and J is TRBJ2-3, with D hard to call. V shed 0 bases and J shed 4 bases, with 11 bases lying between them. The CDR3 has 15 amino acids. Germline CDR1 is WNHNN and CDR2 is SYGVQD (reference sequence). The CDR3 protein is CASSESSGRSDTQYF. The CDR3 nucleotides are TGCGCCAGCAGTGAGTCGAGTGGCAGGTCAGATACGCAGTATTTT.

This rearrangement joins TRBV5-5 to TRBJ1-5; no firm D call. This CDR3 contains 15 residues. Germline V gene sequence: CDR1 SGHKS, CDR2 YYEKEE (reference sequence). V gave up 0 bases and J gave up 0 bases, with 7 bases separating them. The CDR3 bases are TGTGCCAGCAGCTTGGACCCCTATAGCAATCAGCCCCAGCATTTT. This gives the protein CASSLDPYSNQPQHF. The full variable domain, rest sourced from reference TRBV5-5 and TRBJ1-5, is DAGVTQSPTHLIKTRGQQVTLRCSPISGHKSVSWYQQVLGQGPQFIFQYYEKEERGRGNFPDRFSARQFPNYSSELNVNALLLGDSALYLCASSLDPYSNQPQHFGDGTRLSIL.

This sequence joins TRBV7-2 and TRBJ1-2; the match to TRBD1 covers 12 bases. CDR1 and CDR2 (germline): SGHTA, FQGNSA. After removal of 6 bases from V and 6 bases from J, the junction contained 2 bases not matched to a gene. This CDR3 has 13 amino acids. The DNA of the CDR3 is TGTGCCAGCAGGGGACAGGGGGCTGATGGCTACACCTTC. This gives the protein CASRGQGADGYTF. The variable domain in full, completed from reference TRBV7-2 and TRBJ1-2, reads GAGVSQSPSNKVTEKGKDVELRCDPISGHTALYWYRQSLGQGLEFLIYFQGNSAPDKSGLPSDRFSAERTGGSVSTLTIQRTQQEDSAVYLCASRGQGADGYTFGSGTRLTVV.

This chain's CDR3 is CASSRKAREGTDTQYF. The CDR3 DNA is TGTGCCAGCAGCCGAAAGGCCAGGGAGGGCACAGATACGCAGTATTTT. This chain joins TRBV21-1 and TRBJ2-3; the table's D call TRBD2 went unverified against the DNA. TRBV21-1 is deemed a pseudogene. The CDR3 totals 16 residues.

The J gene is TRBJ2-6, the V gene TRBV27; 8 bases match TRBD1. The CDR3 covers 18 residues. Germline CDR1 and CDR2: MNHEY and SMNVEV (reference sequence). The V gene end was trimmed by 5 bases and the J gene end by 0 bases; junction bases not matched to a gene: 9. CDR3 sequence reads: CASSPLTGAISGANVLTF. The CDR3 DNA reads TGTGCCAGCAGTCCCTTGACAGGGGCAATCTCTGGGGCCAACGTCCTGACTTTC. The full variable domain, its missing parts supplied by reference TRBV27 and TRBJ2-6, is EAQVTQNPRYLITVTGKKLTVTCSQNMNHEYMSWYRQDPGLGLRQIYYSMNVEVTDKGDVPEGYKVSRKEKRNFPLILESPSPNQTSLYFCASSPLTGAISGANVLTFGAGSRLTVL.

The gene calls are TRBV29-1 and TRBJ2-1; the match to TRBD2 covers 12 bases. V gave up 1 base and J gave up 8 bases; unmatched junction bases: 9. This CDR3 comprises 16 residues. CDR1 and CDR2 (germline): SQVTM, ANQGSEA. The CDR3 sequence is CSVEGRLAGVLDEQFF. CDR3 DNA: TGCAGCGTTGAAGGCCGACTAGCGGGAGTGTTGGATGAGCAGTTCTTC.

This chain's CDR3 is CASSWAGLSTEAFF. The CDR3 region has the DNA TGCGCCAGCAGCTGGGCAGGGTTATCCACTGAAGCTTTCTTT. The chain couples TRBV5-1 to TRBJ1-1; the D gene is possibly TRBD1 (5 bases). Trimming stripped 3 bases from V and 4 bases from J, with 13 bases between. Germline V gene sequence: CDR1 SGHRS, CDR2 YFSETQ. CDR3 length: 14 amino acids.

V usage is TRBV19 and J usage is TRBJ1-1; the match to TRBD1 covers 9 bases. Germline V gene sequence: CDR1 LNHDA, CDR2 SQIVND (reference sequence). The CDR3 has 14 residues. The J segment lost 1 base and the V segment lost 8 bases, leaving 5 bases of the junction unmatched. CDR3 residues: CASADRGPNTEAFF. CDR3 nucleotides: TGTGCCAGTGCGGACAGGGGTCCGAACACTGAAGCTTTCTTT. The variable domain in full, completed from reference TRBV19 and TRBJ1-1, reads DGGITQSPKYLFRKEGQNVTLSCEQNLNHDAMYWYRQDPGQGLRLIYYSQIVNDFQKGDIAEGYSVSREKKESFPLTVTSAQKNPTAFYLCASADRGPNTEAFFGQGTRLTVV.

This clone was recorded once. V gene TRBV11-1 combines with J gene TRBJ2-6; tentatively, D is TRBD2 (6 bases). The CDR3 spans 16 residues. V lost 5 bases and J 0 bases, leaving 11 bases between the germline ends. Germline-derived CDR1 and CDR2 are SGHAT and FQDESV (reference sequence). The CDR3 is CASSRDFFSGANVLTF. The CDR3 DNA follows: TGTGCCAGCAGCCGGGACTTTTTCTCTGGGGCCAACGTCCTGACTTTC.

This chain joins TRBV3-1 (or the pseudogene TRBV3-2) and TRBJ2-4; the match to TRBD2 covers 9 bases. The CDR3 is made up of 21 amino acids. V gave up 4 bases and J gave up 0 bases; unmatched junction bases: 19. Germline V gene lookup returns CDR1 LGHDT and CDR2 YNNKEL (reference sequence). Here the CDR3 reads CASSPHLGASGTHLAKNIQYF. For the CDR3, the DNA is TGTGCCAGCAGCCCCCACCTCGGGGCTAGCGGGACGCATCTAGCCAAAAACATTCAGTACTTC.

This clone was found a few times. The V call is TRBV27, the J call TRBJ1-1; TRBD1 matches at 7 bases. CDR3 length equals 16 residues. Germline assignment: CDR1 MNHEY and CDR2 SMNVEV (reference sequence). V shed 5 bases, J shed 3 bases, and the junction held 12 bases outside the gene matches. CDR3 DNA sequence: TGTGCCAGCAGTCCCCGGACAGGTCGGTTCGACACTGAAGCTTTCTTT. It encodes CASSPRTGRFDTEAFF.

The rearrangement links TRBV25-1 to TRBJ2-5; TRBD1 aligns across 7 bases. CDR3 size: 14 residues. Trimming at V came to 2 bases and at J to 2 bases, leaving 2 bases not matched to a gene. Germline V gives CDR1 MGHDK, CDR2 SYGVNS. The CDR3 DNA reads TGTGCCAGCAGTGAAACCAGGGGGCAAGAGACCCAGTACTTC. Its protein product is CASSETRGQETQYF.

The rearrangement uses TRBV5-1 and TRBJ2-7, with 7 nucleotides matching TRBD1. The germline V gene has CDR1 SGHRS and CDR2 YFSETQ. The CDR3 covers 14 residues. The junction had 3 bases not matched to a gene; V was cut back by 0 bases and J by 3 bases. DNA for the CDR3: TGCGCCAGCAGCTTGGCCGACAGGGTCTACGAGCAGTACTTC. It yields the protein CASSLADRVYEQYF.

The J gene is TRBJ2-1, the V gene TRBV2; 10 positions match TRBD2. The germline gives CDR1 SNHLY, CDR2 FYNNEI. The CDR3 runs to 16 residues. The J segment lost 8 bases and the V segment lost 2 bases, leaving 9 bases of the junction unmatched. CDR3 protein: CASSESRLAGADEQFF. As DNA, the CDR3 is TGTGCCAGCAGTGAAAGTCGGCTAGCGGGAGCGGATGAGCAGTTCTTC.

This clone was detected once. This chain links TRBV7-3 with TRBJ2-3; 8 bases are a match to TRBD2. Per germline, CDR1 SGHTA and CDR2 FQGTGA. This CDR3 has 15 amino acids. Trimming removed 5 bases from V and 4 bases from J; junction bases left unmatched: 8. Here the CDR3 DNA reads TGTGCCAGCAGCCCCCGGGAGGGCCCTTCAGATACGCAGTATTTT. Translation gives CASSPREGPSDTQYF.

The V and J genes are TRBV14 and TRBJ2-1; D is uncertain. Germline CDR1 SGHDN, CDR2 FVKESK. The CDR3 loop spans 14 amino acids. The germline V and J ends were trimmed by 3 bases and 9 bases, with 15 bases remaining between them. Here the CDR3 DNA reads TGTGCCAGCAGCCACATAGATCTTTCGTTTGAGCAGTTCTTC. Protein product: CASSHIDLSFEQFF.

The chain employs TRBV18 and TRBJ1-5; a possible D gene is TRBD1 (5 bases). Per germline, CDR1 KGHSH and CDR2 LQKENI. The CDR3 is 18 amino acids. Trimming took 3 bases from V and 0 from J, leaving 18 bases between them. CDR3 coding DNA: TGTGCCAGCTCACCCTCCAAAGGACACGTCGATAGCAATCAGCCCCAGCATTTT. Translated, it gives CASSPSKGHVDSNQPQHF.

This clone has a single count. The V and J genes are TRBV6-5 and TRBJ2-5; D ambiguous. Per the germline V gene, CDR1 is MNHEY and CDR2 is SVGAGI. V lost 0 bases and J 5 bases, leaving 7 bases between the germline ends. The CDR3 totals 13 residues. In nucleotides, the CDR3 is TGTGCCAGCAGTTACTCCTCACTGGAGACCCAGTACTTC. It codes for CASSYSSLETQYF.

The J gene is TRBJ1-4, the V gene TRBV30; D gene uncertain. The CDR3 runs to 13 residues. Germline V gene sequence: CDR1 GTSNPN, CDR2 SVGIG (reference sequence). Trimming stripped 2 bases from V and 8 bases from J, with 12 bases between. Here the CDR3 DNA reads TGTGCCTGGAGTATCTATCGAAAGGAAAAACTGTTTTTT. This codes for CAWSIYRKEKLFF.